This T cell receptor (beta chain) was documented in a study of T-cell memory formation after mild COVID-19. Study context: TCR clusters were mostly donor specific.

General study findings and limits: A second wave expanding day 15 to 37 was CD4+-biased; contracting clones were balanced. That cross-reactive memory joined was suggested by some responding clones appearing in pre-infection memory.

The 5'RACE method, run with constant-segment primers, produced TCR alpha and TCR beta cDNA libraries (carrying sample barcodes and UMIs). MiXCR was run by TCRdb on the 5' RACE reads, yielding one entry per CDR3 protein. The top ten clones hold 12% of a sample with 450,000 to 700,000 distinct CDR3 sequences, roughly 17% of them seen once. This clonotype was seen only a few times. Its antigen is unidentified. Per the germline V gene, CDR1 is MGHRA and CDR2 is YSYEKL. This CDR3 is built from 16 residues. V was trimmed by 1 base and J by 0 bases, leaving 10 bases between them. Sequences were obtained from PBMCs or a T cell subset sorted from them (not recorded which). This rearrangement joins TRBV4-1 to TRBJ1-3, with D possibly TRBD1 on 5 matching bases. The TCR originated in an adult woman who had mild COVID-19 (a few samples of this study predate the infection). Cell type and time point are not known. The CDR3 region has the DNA TGCGCCAGCAGCCAAGTTGTCGGGACCTCTGGAAACACCATATATTTT. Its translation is CASSQVVGTSGNTIYF.